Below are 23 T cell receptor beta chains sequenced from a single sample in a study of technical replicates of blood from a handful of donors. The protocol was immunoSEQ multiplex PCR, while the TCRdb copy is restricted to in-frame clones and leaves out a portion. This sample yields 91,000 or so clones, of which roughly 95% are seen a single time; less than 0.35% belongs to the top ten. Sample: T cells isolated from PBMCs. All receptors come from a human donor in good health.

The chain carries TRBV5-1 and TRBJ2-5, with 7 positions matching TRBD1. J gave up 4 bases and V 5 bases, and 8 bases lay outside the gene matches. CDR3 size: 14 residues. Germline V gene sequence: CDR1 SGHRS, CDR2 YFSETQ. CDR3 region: CASRSQQGTETQYF. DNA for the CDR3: TGCGCCAGCAGATCTCAACAGGGGACAGAGACCCAGTACTTC. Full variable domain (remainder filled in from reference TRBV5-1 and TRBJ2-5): KAGVTQTPRYLIKTRGQQVTLSCSPISGHRSVSWYQQTPGQGLQFLFEYFSETQRNKGNFPGRFSGRQFSNSRSEMNVSTLELGDSALYLCASRSQQGTETQYFGPGTRLLVL.

The CDR3 sequence: CASSSGTGDLNQPQHF. The CDR3 DNA follows: TGTGCCAGCAGCTCCGGAACAGGGGATCTCAATCAGCCCCAGCATTTT. The chain recombines TRBV5-8 with TRBJ1-5; 7 nucleotides line up with TRBD1. Germline values: CDR1 SGHTS, CDR2 YDEGEE. The length of the CDR3 is 16 residues. Losses at the gene ends were 3 bases for V and 3 bases for J; bases not matched to a gene: 9. Filled out from reference TRBV5-8 and TRBJ1-5, the complete variable domain reads EAGVTQSPTHLIKTRGQQATLRCSPISGHTSVYWYQQALGLGLQFLLWYDEGEERNRGNFPPRFSGRQFPNYSSELNVNALELEDSALYLCASSSGTGDLNQPQHFGDGTRLSIL.

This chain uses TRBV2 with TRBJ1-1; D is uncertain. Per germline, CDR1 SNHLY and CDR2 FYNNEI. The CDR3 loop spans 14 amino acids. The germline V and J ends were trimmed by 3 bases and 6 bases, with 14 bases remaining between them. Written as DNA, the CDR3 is TGTGCCAGCAGTGAGGAGGGTATTCCCTCTGAAGCTTTCTTT. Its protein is CASSEEGIPSEAFF.

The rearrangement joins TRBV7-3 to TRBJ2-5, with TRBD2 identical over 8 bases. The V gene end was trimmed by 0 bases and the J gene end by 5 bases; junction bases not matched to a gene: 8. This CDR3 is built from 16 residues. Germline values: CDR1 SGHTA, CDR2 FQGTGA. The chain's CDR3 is CASSLTAAGDGETQYF. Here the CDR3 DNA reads TGTGCCAGCAGCTTAACGGCAGCGGGAGATGGTGAGACCCAGTACTTC.

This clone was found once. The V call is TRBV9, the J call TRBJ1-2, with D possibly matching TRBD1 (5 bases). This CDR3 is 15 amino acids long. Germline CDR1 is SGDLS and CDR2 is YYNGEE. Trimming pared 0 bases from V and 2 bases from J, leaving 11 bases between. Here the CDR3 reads CASSVGDSVNYGYTF. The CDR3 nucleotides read TGTGCCAGCAGCGTAGGAGACAGTGTAAACTATGGCTACACCTTC.

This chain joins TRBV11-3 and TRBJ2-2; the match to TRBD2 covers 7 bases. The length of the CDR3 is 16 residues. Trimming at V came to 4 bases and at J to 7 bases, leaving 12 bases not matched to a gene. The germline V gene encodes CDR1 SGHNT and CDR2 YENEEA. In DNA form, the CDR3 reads TGTGCCAGCAGCTCCATTCGGCGGGAGAGGGTCGGGGAGCTGTTTTTT. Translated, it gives CASSSIRRERVGELFF.

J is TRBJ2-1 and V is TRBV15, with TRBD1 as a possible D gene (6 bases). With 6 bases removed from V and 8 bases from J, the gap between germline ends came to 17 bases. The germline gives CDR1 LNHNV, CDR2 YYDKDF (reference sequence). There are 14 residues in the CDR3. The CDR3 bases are TGTGCCACCAGTGTGGACAGCTTTAGGGATGAGCAGTTCTTC. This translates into CATSVDSFRDEQFF.

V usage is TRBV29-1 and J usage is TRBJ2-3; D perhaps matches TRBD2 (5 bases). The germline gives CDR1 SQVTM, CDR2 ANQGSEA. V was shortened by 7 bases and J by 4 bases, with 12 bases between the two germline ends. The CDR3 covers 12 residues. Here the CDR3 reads CSAGGTADTQYF. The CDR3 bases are TGCAGCGCCGGAGGTACCGCAGATACGCAGTATTTT.

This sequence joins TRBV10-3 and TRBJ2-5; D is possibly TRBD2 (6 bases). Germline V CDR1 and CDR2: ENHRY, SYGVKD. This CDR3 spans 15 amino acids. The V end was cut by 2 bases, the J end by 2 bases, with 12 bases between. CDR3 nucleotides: TGTGCCATCAGTGAGGTCGGTCGGGGGCAAGAGACCCAGTACTTC. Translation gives CAISEVGRGQETQYF.

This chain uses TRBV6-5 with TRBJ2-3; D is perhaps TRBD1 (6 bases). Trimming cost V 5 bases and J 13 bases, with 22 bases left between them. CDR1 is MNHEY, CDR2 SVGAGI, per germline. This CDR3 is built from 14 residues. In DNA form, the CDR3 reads TGTGCCAGCAGTCCCCCGGGACAATCTAGCACAGAGTATTTT. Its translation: CASSPPGQSSTEYF.

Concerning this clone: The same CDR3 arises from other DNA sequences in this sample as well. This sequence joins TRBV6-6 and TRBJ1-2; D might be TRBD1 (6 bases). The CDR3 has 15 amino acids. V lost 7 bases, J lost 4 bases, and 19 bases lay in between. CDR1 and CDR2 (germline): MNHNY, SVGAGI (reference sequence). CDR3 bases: TGTGCCAGCACTATTATAAGGGGGGGGATCTATGGCTACACCTTC. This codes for CASTIIRGGIYGYTF.

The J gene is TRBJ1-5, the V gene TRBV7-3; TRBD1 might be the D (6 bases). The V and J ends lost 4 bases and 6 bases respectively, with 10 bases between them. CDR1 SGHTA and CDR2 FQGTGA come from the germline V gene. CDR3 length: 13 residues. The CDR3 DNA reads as TGTGCCAGCAGCTCAGGGGTATTTCAGCCCCAGCATTTT. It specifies CASSSGVFQPQHF.

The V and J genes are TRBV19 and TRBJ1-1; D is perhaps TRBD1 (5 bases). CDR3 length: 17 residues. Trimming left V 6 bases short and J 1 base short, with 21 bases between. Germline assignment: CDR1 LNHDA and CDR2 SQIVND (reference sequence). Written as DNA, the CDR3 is TGTGCCAGTAGCATCCTCCGAAAGGGGCAAAAGAACACTGAAGCTTTCTTT. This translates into CASSILRKGQKNTEAFF.

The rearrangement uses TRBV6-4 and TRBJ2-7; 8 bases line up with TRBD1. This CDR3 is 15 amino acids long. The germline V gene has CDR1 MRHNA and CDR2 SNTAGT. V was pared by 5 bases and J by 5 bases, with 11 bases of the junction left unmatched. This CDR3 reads CASSPQGASSDEQYF. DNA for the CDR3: TGTGCCAGCAGTCCCCAGGGGGCCTCTTCCGACGAGCAGTACTTC.

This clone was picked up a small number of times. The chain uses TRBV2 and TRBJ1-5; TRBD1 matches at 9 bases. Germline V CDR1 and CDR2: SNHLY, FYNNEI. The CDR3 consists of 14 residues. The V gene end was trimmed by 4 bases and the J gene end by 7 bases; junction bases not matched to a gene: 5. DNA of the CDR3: TGTGCCAGCAGTGGGGGGACAGGGCGGCAGCCCCAGCATTTT. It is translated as CASSGGTGRQPQHF.

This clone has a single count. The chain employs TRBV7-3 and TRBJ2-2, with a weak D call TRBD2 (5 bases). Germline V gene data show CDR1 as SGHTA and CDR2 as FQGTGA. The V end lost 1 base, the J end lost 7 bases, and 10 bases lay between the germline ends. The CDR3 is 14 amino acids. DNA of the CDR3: TGTGCCAGCAGCTTAATTAGCGAGGGCGGGGAGCTGTTTTTT. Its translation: CASSLISEGGELFF.

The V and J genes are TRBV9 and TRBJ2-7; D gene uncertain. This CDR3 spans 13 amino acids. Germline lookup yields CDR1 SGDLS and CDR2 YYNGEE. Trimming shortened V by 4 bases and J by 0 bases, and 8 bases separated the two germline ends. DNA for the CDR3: TGTGCCAGCAGCACCCAGAACTCCTACGAGCAGTACTTC. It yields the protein CASSTQNSYEQYF.

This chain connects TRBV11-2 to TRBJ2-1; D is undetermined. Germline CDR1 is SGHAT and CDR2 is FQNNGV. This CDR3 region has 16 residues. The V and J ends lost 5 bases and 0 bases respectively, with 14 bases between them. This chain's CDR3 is CASSLQLASSYNEQFF. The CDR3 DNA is TGTGCCAGCAGCCTACAGCTCGCGAGCTCCTACAATGAGCAGTTCTTC.

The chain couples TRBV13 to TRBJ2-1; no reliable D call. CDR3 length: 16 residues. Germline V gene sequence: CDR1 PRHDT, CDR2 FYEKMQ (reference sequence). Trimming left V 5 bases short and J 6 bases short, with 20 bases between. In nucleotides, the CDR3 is TGTGCCAGCAGCGCCCCCAACGTGCCCTCGGGCAATGAGCAGTTCTTC. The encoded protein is CASSAPNVPSGNEQFF.

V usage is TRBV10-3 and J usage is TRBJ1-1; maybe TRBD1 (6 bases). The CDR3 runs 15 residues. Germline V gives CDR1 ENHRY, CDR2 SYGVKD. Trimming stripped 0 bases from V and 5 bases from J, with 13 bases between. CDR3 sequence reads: CAISESTGKVTEAFF. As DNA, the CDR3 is TGTGCCATCAGTGAGTCTACAGGGAAGGTAACTGAAGCTTTCTTT.

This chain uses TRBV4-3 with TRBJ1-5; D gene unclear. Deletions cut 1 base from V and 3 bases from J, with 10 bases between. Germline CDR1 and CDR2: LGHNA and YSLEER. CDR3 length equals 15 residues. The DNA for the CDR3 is TGCGCCAGCAGCCAAGGATCGGGGAACAATCAGCCCCAGCATTTT. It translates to CASSQGSGNNQPQHF.

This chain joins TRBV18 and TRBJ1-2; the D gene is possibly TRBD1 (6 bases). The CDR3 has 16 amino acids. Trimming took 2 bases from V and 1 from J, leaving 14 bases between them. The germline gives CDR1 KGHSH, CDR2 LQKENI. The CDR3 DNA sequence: TGTGCCAGCTCACCAAGTTTGACAGGAGGTAACTATGGCTACACCTTC. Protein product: CASSPSLTGGNYGYTF.

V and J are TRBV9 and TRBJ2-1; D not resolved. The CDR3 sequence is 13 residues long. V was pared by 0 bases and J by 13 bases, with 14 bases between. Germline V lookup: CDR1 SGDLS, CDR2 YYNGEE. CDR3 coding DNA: TGTGCCAGCAGCGTAGACACGTCAATTCTTCAGTTCTTC. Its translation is CASSVDTSILQFF.